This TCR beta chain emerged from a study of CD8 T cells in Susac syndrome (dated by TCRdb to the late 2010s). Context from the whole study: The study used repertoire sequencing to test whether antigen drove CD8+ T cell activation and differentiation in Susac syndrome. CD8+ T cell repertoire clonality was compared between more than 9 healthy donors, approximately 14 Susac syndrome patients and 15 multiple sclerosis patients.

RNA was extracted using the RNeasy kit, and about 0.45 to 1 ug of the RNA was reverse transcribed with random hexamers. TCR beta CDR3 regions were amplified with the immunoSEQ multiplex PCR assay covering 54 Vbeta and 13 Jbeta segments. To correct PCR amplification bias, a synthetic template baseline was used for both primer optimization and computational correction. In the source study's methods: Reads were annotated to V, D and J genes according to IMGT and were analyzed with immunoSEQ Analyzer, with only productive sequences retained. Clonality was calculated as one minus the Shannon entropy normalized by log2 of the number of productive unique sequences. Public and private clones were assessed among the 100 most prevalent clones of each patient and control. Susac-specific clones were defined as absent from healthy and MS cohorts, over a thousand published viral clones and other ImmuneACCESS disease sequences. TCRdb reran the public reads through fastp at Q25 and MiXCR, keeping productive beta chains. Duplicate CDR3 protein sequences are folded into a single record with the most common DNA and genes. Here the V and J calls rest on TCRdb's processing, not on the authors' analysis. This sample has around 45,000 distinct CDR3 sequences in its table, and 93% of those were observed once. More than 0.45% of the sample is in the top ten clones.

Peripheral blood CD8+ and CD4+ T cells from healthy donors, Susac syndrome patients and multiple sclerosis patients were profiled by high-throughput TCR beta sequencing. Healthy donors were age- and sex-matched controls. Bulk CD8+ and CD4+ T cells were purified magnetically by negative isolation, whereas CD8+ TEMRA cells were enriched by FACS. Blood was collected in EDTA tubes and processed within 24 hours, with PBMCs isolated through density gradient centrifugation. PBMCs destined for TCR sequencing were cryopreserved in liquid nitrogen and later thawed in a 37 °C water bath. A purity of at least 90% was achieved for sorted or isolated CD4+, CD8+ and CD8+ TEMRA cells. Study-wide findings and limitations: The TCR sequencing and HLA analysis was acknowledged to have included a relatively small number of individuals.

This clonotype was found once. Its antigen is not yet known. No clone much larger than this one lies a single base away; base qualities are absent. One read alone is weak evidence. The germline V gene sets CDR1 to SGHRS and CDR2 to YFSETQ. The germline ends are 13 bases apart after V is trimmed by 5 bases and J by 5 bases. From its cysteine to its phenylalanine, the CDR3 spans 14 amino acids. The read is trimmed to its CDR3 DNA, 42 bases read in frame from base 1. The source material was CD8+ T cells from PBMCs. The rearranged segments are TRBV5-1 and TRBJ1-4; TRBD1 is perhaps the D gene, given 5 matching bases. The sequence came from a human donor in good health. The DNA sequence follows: TGCGCCAGCAGTCCAGGGCTCCTCAATGAAAAACTGTTTTTT. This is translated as CASSPGLLNEKLFF.